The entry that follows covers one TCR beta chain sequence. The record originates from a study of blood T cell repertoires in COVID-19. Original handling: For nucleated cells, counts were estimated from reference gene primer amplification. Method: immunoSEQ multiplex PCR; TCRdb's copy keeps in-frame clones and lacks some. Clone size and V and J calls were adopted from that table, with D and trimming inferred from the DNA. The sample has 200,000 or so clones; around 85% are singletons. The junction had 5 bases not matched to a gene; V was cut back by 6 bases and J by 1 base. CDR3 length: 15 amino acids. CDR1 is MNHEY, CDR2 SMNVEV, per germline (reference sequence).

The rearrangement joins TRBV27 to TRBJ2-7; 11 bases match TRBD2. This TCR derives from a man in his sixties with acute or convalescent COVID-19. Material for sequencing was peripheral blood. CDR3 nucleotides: TGTGCCAGCAGGAGCGGGACTAGCGGATCCTACGAGCAGTACTTC. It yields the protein CASRSGTSGSYEQYF.